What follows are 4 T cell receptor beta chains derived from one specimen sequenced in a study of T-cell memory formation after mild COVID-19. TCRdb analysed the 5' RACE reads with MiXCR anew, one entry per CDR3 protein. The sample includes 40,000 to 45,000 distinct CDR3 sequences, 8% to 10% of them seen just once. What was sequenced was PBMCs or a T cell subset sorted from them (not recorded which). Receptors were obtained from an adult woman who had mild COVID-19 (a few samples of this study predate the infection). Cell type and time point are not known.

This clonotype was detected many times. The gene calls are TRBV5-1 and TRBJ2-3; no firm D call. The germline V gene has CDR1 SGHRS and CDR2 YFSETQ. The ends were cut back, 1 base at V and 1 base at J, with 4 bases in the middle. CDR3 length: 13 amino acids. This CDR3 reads CASSLPGTDTQYF. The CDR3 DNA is TGCGCCAGCAGCTTGCCAGGCACAGATACGCAGTATTTT.

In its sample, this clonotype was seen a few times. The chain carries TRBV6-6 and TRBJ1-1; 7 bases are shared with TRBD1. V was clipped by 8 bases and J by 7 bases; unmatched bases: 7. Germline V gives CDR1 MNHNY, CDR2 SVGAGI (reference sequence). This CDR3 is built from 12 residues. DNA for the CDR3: TGTGCCAGCGCACAGGGGAGGGGTGAAGCTTTCTTT. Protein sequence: CASAQGRGEAFF.

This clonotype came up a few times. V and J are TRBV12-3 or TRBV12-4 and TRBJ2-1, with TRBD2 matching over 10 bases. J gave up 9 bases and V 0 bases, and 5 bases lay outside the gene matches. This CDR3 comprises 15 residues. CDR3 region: CASSLALLAGSEQFF. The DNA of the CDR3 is TGTGCCAGCAGTTTAGCGCTACTAGCGGGGAGTGAGCAGTTCTTC.

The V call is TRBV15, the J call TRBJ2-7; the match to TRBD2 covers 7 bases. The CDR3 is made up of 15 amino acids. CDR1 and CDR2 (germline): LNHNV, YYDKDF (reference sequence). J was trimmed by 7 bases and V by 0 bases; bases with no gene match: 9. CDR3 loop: CATSRDGGTIGEQYF. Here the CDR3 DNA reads TGTGCCACCAGCAGAGATGGGGGGACTATCGGGGAGCAGTACTTC.